These 11 T cell receptor beta chains came from one sample sequenced in a study of T cells in Graves' hyperthyroidism and ophthalmopathy. RNA transcripts served as the template for amplifying TCR beta CDR3 regions. When the TCR CDR3 underwent first-round RT-PCR, the HTBI primer set was used. TCRdb reprocessed the multiplex PCR reads with MiXCR, giving one entry per CDR3 protein. Seen here are roughly 290,000 distinct CDR3 sequences, about 14% observed once, and the top ten hold 6.5% to 10%. The sample comprised blood. These receptor sequences come from a woman aged 25-40 years with Graves' hyperthyroidism that later progressed to Graves' ophthalmopathy.

This clonotype was recorded many times. The chain joins TRBV27 to TRBJ1-6, with D possibly TRBD1 on 5 matching bases. Germline V gives CDR1 MNHEY, CDR2 SMNVEV (reference sequence). This CDR3 contains 15 residues. V lost 5 bases and J lost 10, with 18 bases in between. The CDR3 sequence is CASSPMGGRGSPLHF. The DNA for the CDR3 is TGTGCCAGCAGTCCTATGGGAGGAAGGGGATCACCCCTCCACTTT.

This clonotype was seen at least ten times. The genes are TRBV6-1 and TRBJ1-1; D is ambiguous. CDR3 length: 14 residues. The germline V and J ends were trimmed by 6 bases and 0 bases, with 11 bases remaining between them. Per the germline V gene, CDR1 is MNHNS and CDR2 is SASEGT. The CDR3 loop is CASSPGWVNTEAFF. The DNA for the CDR3 is TGTGCCAGCAGCCCGGGGTGGGTGAACACTGAAGCTTTCTTT.

This clonotype has only a few counts. The chain has TRBV4-3 and TRBJ2-3; D is possibly TRBD2 (7 bases). Trimming left V 8 bases short and J 0 bases short, with 15 bases between. This CDR3 contains 15 residues. Germline V CDR1 and CDR2: LGHNA, YSLEER. The CDR3 is CASGDAGASTDTQYF. The CDR3 DNA sequence: TGCGCCAGCGGGGATGCGGGGGCTAGCACAGATACGCAGTATTTT.

This clonotype was seen repeatedly, ten times or more. The chain couples TRBV28 to TRBJ1-2, with 9 nucleotides matching TRBD1. V shed 6 bases, J shed 3 bases, and the junction held 5 bases outside the gene matches. Germline lookup yields CDR1 MDHEN and CDR2 SYDVKM. The CDR3 totals 14 residues. The chain's CDR3 is CASRTGQGHYGYTF. For the CDR3, the DNA is TGTGCCAGCAGAACGGGACAGGGACACTATGGCTACACCTTC.

This clonotype has at least ten counts. J is TRBJ2-3 and V is TRBV7-6; 8 bases align to TRBD2. V trimming: 0 bases; J trimming: 0 bases; junction bases outside the gene matches: 2. Germline V lookup: CDR1 SGHVS, CDR2 FNYEAQ. The length of the CDR3 is 16 residues. The CDR3 region has the DNA TGTGCCAGCAGCTTAGCCCCTAGCGGGAGCACAGATACGCAGTATTTT. This gives the protein CASSLAPSGSTDTQYF. The whole variable domain, filled in from reference TRBV7-6 and TRBJ2-3, reads GAGVSQSPRYKVTKRGQDVALRCDPISGHVSLYWYRQALGQGPEFLTYFNYEAQQDKSGLPNDRFSAERPEGSISTLTIQRTEQRDSAMYRCASSLAPSGSTDTQYFGPGTRLTVL.

This clonotype has ten or more counts. The rearrangement links TRBV29-1 to TRBJ1-2; maybe TRBD1 (5 bases). V lost 2 bases and J lost 6, with 13 bases in between. The CDR3 spans 13 residues. Germline V gene sequence: CDR1 SQVTM, CDR2 ANQGSEA. CDR3 sequence reads: CSVEPSRVNGYTF. The CDR3, as DNA: TGCAGCGTTGAACCATCCAGGGTGAATGGCTACACCTTC.

This clonotype was recorded many times. V usage is TRBV3-1 and J usage is TRBJ2-2; D may be TRBD1 or TRBD2 (5 bases each). CDR3 size: 16 residues. V lost 5 bases and J 0 bases, leaving 13 bases between the germline ends. Germline lookup yields CDR1 LGHDT and CDR2 YNNKEL (reference sequence). The CDR3 here is CASSSEGRPNTGELFF. In DNA, the CDR3 is TGTGCCAGCAGCTCCGAGGGGCGGCCGAACACCGGGGAGCTGTTTTTT.

This clonotype was observed at least ten times. This rearrangement joins TRBV3-1 to TRBJ1-6; perhaps TRBD1 as D (6 bases). CDR3 length: 16 amino acids. The germline V gene has CDR1 LGHDT and CDR2 YNNKEL (reference sequence). V was cut by 5 bases and J by 4 bases, with 15 bases left in between. In DNA, the CDR3 is TGTGCCAGCAGCACAAGCACGACAGGTTATAATTCACCCCTCCACTTT. Residues: CASSTSTTGYNSPLHF. Looking up the rest from reference TRBV3-1 and TRBJ1-6 gives the full variable domain: DTAVSQTPKYLVTQMGNDKSIKCEQNLGHDTMYWYKQDSKKFLKIMFSYNNKELIINETVPNRFSPKSPDKAHLNLHINSLELGDSAVYFCASSTSTTGYNSPLHFGNGTRLTVT.

This clonotype has ten or more counts. The chain recombines TRBV6-6 with TRBJ1-2; weak D call: TRBD1 (6 bases). V lost 0 bases, J lost 6 bases, and 14 bases lay in between. The CDR3 is 15 amino acids. Germline values: CDR1 MNHNY, CDR2 SVGAGI (reference sequence). The CDR3 sequence: CASSYSQGRPDGYTF. The CDR3 nucleotides read TGTGCCAGCAGTTACTCTCAGGGGCGCCCGGATGGCTACACCTTC.

The genes are TRBV25-1 and TRBJ2-7; 7 bases are a match to TRBD2. J lost 12 bases, V lost 1 base, and 9 bases had no gene match. Germline V gene sequence: CDR1 MGHDK, CDR2 SYGVNS. The CDR3 totals 13 residues. The CDR3 here is CASSELVTSMRYF. In DNA, the CDR3 is TGTGCCAGCAGTGAATTGGTGACTAGCATGCGGTACTTC.

This clonotype came up many times. The chain employs TRBV3-1 and TRBJ1-4; 7 bases agree with TRBD1. There are 15 residues in the CDR3. CDR1 is LGHDT and CDR2 is YNNKEL in the germline V gene (reference sequence). V lost 4 bases to trimming and J lost 5 bases; unmatched junction nucleotides: 7. The CDR3 loop reads CASSLLGTENEKLFF. In DNA, the CDR3 is TGTGCCAGCAGCCTTTTAGGGACAGAGAATGAAAAACTGTTTTTT. Combining the CDR3 with reference TRBV3-1 and TRBJ1-4 gives the whole variable domain DTAVSQTPKYLVTQMGNDKSIKCEQNLGHDTMYWYKQDSKKFLKIMFSYNNKELIINETVPNRFSPKSPDKAHLNLHINSLELGDSAVYFCASSLLGTENEKLFFGSGTQLSVL.